This note documents a single T cell receptor (beta chain) sequence. The data are from a study of neoadjuvant anti-PD-1 for oral cavity cancer. Across the whole study: Non-progressing patients received a fourth nivolumab dose near day 43, then surgery on days 50-56.

Measured with immunoSEQ multiplex PCR; TCRdb has only the in-frame clones, and not every one. The table includes 20,000 to 30,000 clones, 20% to 30% detected once. The time point denotes: after neoadjuvant nivolumab, at surgical resection. The sequence was obtained from a person between 40 and 79 years old with oral cavity squamous cell carcinoma. Material: tumor tissue, obtained after nivolumab (anti-PD-1) treatment.

CDR3 nucleotides: TGTGCCAGCAGCGTAGACCCGGCCCGCACAGATACGCAGTATTTT. As protein: CASSVDPARTDTQYF. The V gene is TRBV9, the J gene TRBJ2-3; no firm D call. This CDR3 region has 15 residues. V lost 0 bases to trimming and J lost 1 base, with 9 bases between them. Germline loops: CDR1 SGDLS, CDR2 YYNGEE.